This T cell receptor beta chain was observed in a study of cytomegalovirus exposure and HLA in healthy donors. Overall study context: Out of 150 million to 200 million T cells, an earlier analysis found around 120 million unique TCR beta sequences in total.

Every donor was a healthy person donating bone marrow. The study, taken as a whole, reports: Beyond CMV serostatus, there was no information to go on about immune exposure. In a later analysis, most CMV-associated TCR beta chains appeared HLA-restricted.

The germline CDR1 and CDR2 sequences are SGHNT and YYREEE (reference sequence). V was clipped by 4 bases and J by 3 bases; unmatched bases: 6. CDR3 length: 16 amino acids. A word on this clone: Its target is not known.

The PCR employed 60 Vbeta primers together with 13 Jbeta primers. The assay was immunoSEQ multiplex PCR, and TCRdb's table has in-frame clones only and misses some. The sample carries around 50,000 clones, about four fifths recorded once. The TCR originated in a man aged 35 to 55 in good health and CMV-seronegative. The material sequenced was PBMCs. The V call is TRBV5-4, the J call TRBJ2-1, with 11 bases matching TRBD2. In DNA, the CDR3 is TGTGCCAGCAGCCCGACTAGCGGGGTTCACTACAATGAGCAGTTCTTC. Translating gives CASSPTSGVHYNEQFF.